Reported below is one TCR beta chain. Its antigen is undetermined. TCRdb reanalyzed the 5' RACE reads, giving one entry per CDR3 protein sequence and no DNA. This sample's table reports a few hundred thousand distinct CDR3 sequences. The source of the sample is a study of monozygotic twins with inflammatory bowel disease. Whole-study findings and limits: Part of the variability in patient repertoires may have come from differing immunosuppressive treatments. Telling apart the different T cell subtypes was not possible.

The CDR3 has 14 residues. The germline V gene encodes CDR1 SQVTM and CDR2 ANQGSEA. Whole blood, unsorted for T cells, was the source of total RNA. This TCR was recovered from a human donor with ulcerative colitis or Crohn's disease, or a healthy co-twin of an affected twin (not recorded which). The rearrangement joins TRBV29-1 to TRBJ1-4; the TCRdb D gene call, TRBD1, has no DNA to confirm it. Sequenced input: blood. The CDR3 loop is CSAGTGTGGEKLFF.